This T cell receptor (beta chain) was captured in a study of T cell repertoires in cytomegalovirus infection. As for the study in general: TCR beta signatures that were public indicated CMV infection and matching HLA type. Study-level results: HLA-C-restricted CMV-specific TCR beta clonotypes prevailed in the ex vivo response. Individuals carrying CMV plus the relevant HLA were identified by cumulative frequency of public TCR beta families.

From the reads, TCRdb called clonotypes with MiXCR, one entry per CDR3 protein. The sample has approximately 500,000 distinct CDR3 sequences; roughly 10% are singletons. This clonotype was recorded many times. Antigen specificity is unknown. Germline V gene data show CDR1 as MDHEN and CDR2 as SYDVKM. This CDR3 has 16 residues. The ends were cut back, 3 bases at V and 2 bases at J, with 15 bases in the middle. The chain uses TRBV28 and TRBJ2-3; possibly TRBD1 or TRBD2 for D (5 bases each). What was sequenced was PBMCs. The sequence derives from a human donor in good health (CMV status not recorded). Some clones in this sample may be carry-over from other donors' samples. This CDR3 reads CASSLRPRDVTDTQYF. CDR3 bases: TGTGCCAGCAGTTTGCGTCCACGGGACGTCACAGATACGCAGTATTTT.